Detailed here is one TCR beta chain. This CDR3 comprises 16 residues. CDR1 is SGHRS, CDR2 YFSETQ, per germline. The V gene lost 1 base and the J gene lost 8 bases, with 18 bases spanning the gap. The entry originates in a study of shared clonotypes between healthy human individuals. Method: immunoSEQ multiplex PCR; TCRdb's copy keeps in-frame clones and lacks some. The data show approximately 2.3 million clones, 80% to 95% seen once. The specimen was naive CD4+ T cells from PBMCs. Documented subset: CD45RA+ positively selected. The TCR sequence derives from a man between 18 and 35 years old in good health. Some clones in this sample may be carry-over from other donors' samples. J is TRBJ2-2 and V is TRBV5-1, with D maybe TRBD1 (6 bases). CDR3 in amino acids: CASSLTGQQFTGELFF. The DNA of the CDR3 is TGCGCCAGCAGCTTGACGGGACAACAATTTACTGGGGAGCTGTTTTTT.